The rows below give T cell receptor beta chains drawn from one sample of a study of blood T cell repertoires in COVID-19. TCRdb keeps only in-frame clones here, not all; method: immunoSEQ multiplex PCR. The data show approximately 300,000 clones, with about 83% seen just once and roughly 1.2% held by the top ten. Source material: peripheral blood. All receptors come from a woman between 45 and 60 years old with acute or convalescent COVID-19. Both conserved end residues are part of each CDR3. D genes are given only for firm matches. Only some rows state a clone size, as once, few, many or a class for expanded clones.

cdr3_nt cdr3_aa d_call j_call v_call clone_size
TGTGCCAGCAGTTCCGGGACTGAATATTATGGCTACACCTTC CASSSGTEYYGYTF NA TRBJ1-2 TRBV6-6 NA
TGTGCCATACGGACAGGGCCGTCACCCCTCCACTTT CAIRTGPSPLHF TRBD1 TRBJ1-6 TRBV6-5 NA
TGCAGCGTGGGAGGGGGGAATTCACCCCTCCACTTT CSVGGGNSPLHF NA TRBJ1-6 TRBV29-1 NA
TGTGCCAGCAGCGTATCCGGGACAGGGGATCAGCCCCAGCATTTT CASSVSGTGDQPQHF TRBD1 TRBJ1-5 TRBV9 once
TGTGCCAGCAGACCCGACACGTACACAGATACGCAGTATTTT CASRPDTYTDTQYF NA TRBJ2-3 TRBV6-5 NA
TGTGCCAGCAGTGACTCGAGCCGGGACAGAACCGATACCAGCTCTGGAAACACCATATATTTT CASSDSSRDRTDTSSGNTIYF TRBD1 TRBJ1-3 TRBV6-4 NA
TGCGCCAGCAGCCCCGGACAGACAACCGGGGAGCTGTTTTTT CASSPGQTTGELFF NA TRBJ2-2 TRBV5-1 NA
TGCGCCAGCAGATACGGACTAGGGATAGCGGATACGCAGTATTTT CASRYGLGIADTQYF TRBD2 TRBJ2-3 TRBV5-1 NA
TGTGCCTGGAGTGTATCGACTGCCGGGGGCTACACCTTC CAWSVSTAGGYTF NA TRBJ1-2 TRBV30 NA
TGTGCCAGCAGCTTAGGGTCAGGGCAGAACACTGAAGCTTTCTTT CASSLGSGQNTEAFF NA TRBJ1-1 TRBV7-2 NA
TGTGCCAGCAGCCGTGGCCGGGTGGAAGAGACCCAGTACTTC CASSRGRVEETQYF NA TRBJ2-5 TRBV7-2 NA
TGTGCCAGCAGCTCGGGACAGGGGACGGAGACCCAGTACTTC CASSSGQGTETQYF TRBD1 TRBJ2-5 TRBV7-2 NA
TGTGCCAGCAGCTCAAGGACAGTCGAAGAGACCCAGTACTTC CASSSRTVEETQYF NA TRBJ2-5 TRBV7-9 NA
TGTGCCAGCTCACCCGGGAGTCCCTATGGCTACACCTTC CASSPGSPYGYTF NA TRBJ1-2 TRBV18 NA